Each of the 15 T cell receptor beta chains below was sequenced from the same sample in a study of shared clonotypes between healthy human individuals. The data were produced by immunoSEQ multiplex PCR, yet TCRdb's version contains in-frame clones alone and is incomplete. The table has about 1 million clones, roughly 70% seen once. Sequenced material: memory CD4+ T cells sorted from blood. Subset noted: CD45RA-negative fraction. Every receptor here comes from a man in his late teens or twenties in good health.

The chain joins TRBV2 to TRBJ1-2; D remains unclear. V was shortened by 6 bases and J by 5 bases, with 16 bases between the two germline ends. The CDR3 contains 14 residues. Germline CDR1 reads SNHLY; CDR2 reads FYNNEI. CDR3 in amino acids: CASRQDTGRYGYTF. The CDR3 bases are TGTGCCAGCAGGCAAGACACTGGAAGGTATGGCTACACCTTC.

The chain uses TRBV5-1 and TRBJ2-7; D might be TRBD1 (6 bases). Trimming pared 6 bases from V and 1 base from J, leaving 11 bases between. Germline CDR1 and CDR2: SGHRS and YFSETQ. The CDR3 has 13 amino acids. The CDR3 reads CASKGDGSYEQYF. The CDR3, as DNA: TGCGCCAGCAAGGGGGACGGTTCCTACGAGCAGTACTTC. The entire variable domain, with the rest obtained from reference TRBV5-1 and TRBJ2-7, is as follows: KAGVTQTPRYLIKTRGQQVTLSCSPISGHRSVSWYQQTPGQGLQFLFEYFSETQRNKGNFPGRFSGRQFSNSRSEMNVSTLELGDSALYLCASKGDGSYEQYFGPGTRLTVT.

V usage is TRBV20-1 and J usage is TRBJ2-5; D is undetermined. This CDR3 contains 11 residues. Trimming cost V 7 bases and J 2 bases, with 8 bases left between them. CDR1 and CDR2 from the germline V gene are DFQATT and SNEGSKA (reference sequence). CDR3 amino acids: CSGARQETQYF. The CDR3 DNA sequence: TGCAGTGGCGCTAGGCAAGAGACCCAGTACTTC.

This CDR3 reads CAWALNNSPLHF. CDR3 bases: TGTGCCTGGGCTCTAAATAATTCACCCCTCCACTTT. The chain combines TRBV30 with TRBJ1-6; no firm D call. CDR3 length: 12 amino acids. Trimming removed 5 bases at V and 5 bases at J, with 7 bases between. Germline CDR1 and CDR2: GTSNPN and SVGIG (reference sequence).

The CDR3 sequence is CASSQPLMNTEAFF. The DNA of the CDR3 is TGCGCCAGCAGCCAACCTCTCATGAACACTGAAGCTTTCTTT. V usage is TRBV4-1 and J usage is TRBJ1-1; D is ambiguous. CDR3 length: 14 amino acids. Germline lookup yields CDR1 MGHRA and CDR2 YSYEKL. V was pared by 2 bases and J by 0 bases, with 7 bases between.

This clone was picked up a small number of times. The identical CDR3 is also encoded by other nucleotide sequences in the sample. The CDR3 nucleotides read TGTGCCAGCAGTTACCGGAGAAACACCGGGGAGCTGTTTTTT. Protein sequence: CASSYRRNTGELFF. The chain couples TRBV6-6 to TRBJ2-2, with D unresolved. CDR1 MNHNY and CDR2 SVGAGI come from the germline V gene (reference sequence). The CDR3 has 14 amino acids. The ends were cut back, 2 bases at V and 2 bases at J, with 6 bases in the middle.

The chain carries TRBV7-9 and TRBJ1-2; D is unresolved. Between the trimmed V and J ends, which lost 2 bases and 4 bases, there was a span of 20 bases. CDR1 SEHNR and CDR2 FQNEAQ come from the germline V gene (reference sequence). CDR3 length: 17 residues. CDR3 nucleotide sequence: TGTGCCAGCAGCTTAACGGTCGGAAAGGGCGTTTCCTATGGCTACACCTTC. Protein product: CASSLTVGKGVSYGYTF.

The CDR3 sequence is CASRTGTDYTGELFF. The CDR3 DNA sequence: TGTGCCAGCAGAACCGGGACAGACTACACCGGGGAGCTGTTTTTT. The genes are TRBV11-2 and TRBJ2-2; 7 bases align to TRBD1. The V gene's germline CDR1 is SGHAT and CDR2 FQNNGV. J was trimmed by 3 bases and V by 6 bases; bases with no gene match: 7. This CDR3 has 15 residues.

CDR3 DNA sequence: TGTGCCAGCAGCGGACAGACAGGGAATCAGCCCCAGCATTTT. The encoded protein is CASSGQTGNQPQHF. This chain links TRBV27 with TRBJ1-5; 7 positions match TRBD1. The CDR3 is made up of 14 amino acids. V trimming: 6 bases; J trimming: 4 bases; junction bases outside the gene matches: 6. The germline gives CDR1 MNHEY, CDR2 SMNVEV (reference sequence).

The J gene is TRBJ2-2, the V gene TRBV5-6; 10 nucleotides agree with TRBD1. The CDR3 consists of 15 residues. Trimming at V came to 3 bases and at J to 5 bases, leaving 4 bases not matched to a gene. Germline assignment: CDR1 SGHDT and CDR2 YYEEEE. CDR3 coding DNA: TGTGCCAGCAGCTACGACAGGGGGCGAACCGGGGAGCTGTTTTTT. Translating gives CASSYDRGRTGELFF.

The chain is built from TRBV18 and TRBJ2-1; TRBD1 agrees at 9 bases. The CDR3 loop spans 15 amino acids. Trimming cost V 3 bases and J 4 bases; bases outside gene matches: 4. CDR1 KGHSH and CDR2 LQKENI come from the germline V gene. This CDR3 is CASSPTGGVYNEQFF. The DNA for the CDR3 is TGTGCCAGCTCACCGACAGGGGGTGTTTACAATGAGCAGTTCTTC. Full variable domain (remainder filled in from reference TRBV18 and TRBJ2-1): NAGVMQNPRHLVRRRGQEARLRCSPMKGHSHVYWYRQLPEEGLKFMVYLQKENIIDESGMPKERFSAEFPKEGPSILRIQQVVRGDSAAYFCASSPTGGVYNEQFFGPGTRLTVL.

The V gene is TRBV19, the J gene TRBJ1-6; 9 positions match TRBD1. CDR1 and CDR2 (germline): LNHDA, SQIVND (reference sequence). Germline trimming cut 5 bases from V and 7 bases from J; bases unmatched to any gene: 0. The CDR3 has 13 amino acids. The CDR3 is CASSGQGNSPLHF. The CDR3 nucleotides are TGTGCCAGTAGTGGACAGGGGAATTCACCCCTCCACTTT.

The gene calls are TRBV7-9 and TRBJ2-3; no clear D gene. The CDR3 extends over 12 amino acids. Trimming left V 4 bases short and J 7 bases short, with 9 bases between. Germline V gives CDR1 SEHNR, CDR2 FQNEAQ (reference sequence). In DNA, the CDR3 is TGTGCCAGCAGCTCCGGGTTCCATACGCAGTATTTT. It yields the protein CASSSGFHTQYF.

Concerning this clone: The same CDR3 also results from other DNA sequences found in this sample. The chain combines TRBV7-2 with TRBJ1-4; TRBD1 matches at 7 bases. This CDR3 spans 14 amino acids. J was trimmed by 8 bases and V by 2 bases; bases with no gene match: 5. Germline V gene sequence: CDR1 SGHTA, CDR2 FQGNSA. This CDR3 reads CASSLQQGGEKLFF. CDR3 bases: TGTGCCAGCAGCTTACAGCAGGGGGGCGAAAAACTGTTTTTT.

The gene calls are TRBV5-6 and TRBJ2-4, with D tentatively TRBD1 (6 bases). Germline loops: CDR1 SGHDT, CDR2 YYEEEE. V lost 0 bases to trimming and J lost 6 bases, with 13 bases between them. The CDR3 contains 15 residues. The CDR3 loop is CASSLARGQRNIQYF. DNA for the CDR3: TGTGCCAGCAGCTTGGCCCGCGGACAGCGAAACATTCAGTACTTC.